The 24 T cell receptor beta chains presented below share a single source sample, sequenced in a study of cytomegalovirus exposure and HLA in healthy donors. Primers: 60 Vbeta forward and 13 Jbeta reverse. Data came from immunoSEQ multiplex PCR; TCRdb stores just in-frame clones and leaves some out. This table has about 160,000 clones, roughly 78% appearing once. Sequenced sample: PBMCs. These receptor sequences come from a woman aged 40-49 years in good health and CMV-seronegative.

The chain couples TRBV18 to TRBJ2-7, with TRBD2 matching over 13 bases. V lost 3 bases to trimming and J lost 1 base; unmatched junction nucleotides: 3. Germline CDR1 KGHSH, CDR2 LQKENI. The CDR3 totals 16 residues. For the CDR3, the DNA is TGTGCCAGCTCACCCTCGACTAGCGGGGGGTCCTACGAGCAGTACTTC. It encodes CASSPSTSGGSYEQYF.

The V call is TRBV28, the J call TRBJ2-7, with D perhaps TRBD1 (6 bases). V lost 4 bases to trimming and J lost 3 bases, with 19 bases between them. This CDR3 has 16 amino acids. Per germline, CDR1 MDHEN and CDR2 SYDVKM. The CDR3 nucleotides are TGTGCCAGCAGTTCTCCTCGAAGGACAGTAAGCTACGAGCAGTACTTC. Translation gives CASSSPRRTVSYEQYF.

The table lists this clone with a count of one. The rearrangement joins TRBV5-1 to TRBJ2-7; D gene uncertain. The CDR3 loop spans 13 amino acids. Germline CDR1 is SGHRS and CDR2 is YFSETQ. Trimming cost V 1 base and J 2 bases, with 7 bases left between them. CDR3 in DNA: TGCGCCAGCAGCTTGAACAGACCCTACGAGCAGTACTTC. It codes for CASSLNRPYEQYF.

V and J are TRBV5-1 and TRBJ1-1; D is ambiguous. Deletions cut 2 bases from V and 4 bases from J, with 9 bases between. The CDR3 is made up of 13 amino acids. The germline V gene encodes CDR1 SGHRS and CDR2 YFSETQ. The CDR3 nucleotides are TGCGCCAGCAGCTTCGTGGAGAGCACTGAAGCTTTCTTT. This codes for CASSFVESTEAFF.

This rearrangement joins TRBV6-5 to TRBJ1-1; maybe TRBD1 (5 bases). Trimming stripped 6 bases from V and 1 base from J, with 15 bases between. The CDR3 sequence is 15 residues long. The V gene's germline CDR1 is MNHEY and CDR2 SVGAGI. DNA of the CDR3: TGTGCCAGCAGCCCCGATGGGGGGTCGAACACTGAAGCTTTCTTT. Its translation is CASSPDGGSNTEAFF.

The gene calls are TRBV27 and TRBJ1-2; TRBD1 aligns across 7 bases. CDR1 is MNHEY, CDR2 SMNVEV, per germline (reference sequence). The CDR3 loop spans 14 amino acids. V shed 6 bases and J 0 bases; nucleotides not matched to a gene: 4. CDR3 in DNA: TGTGCCAGCAGACCGGGACAGACTAACTATGGCTACACCTTC. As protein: CASRPGQTNYGYTF.

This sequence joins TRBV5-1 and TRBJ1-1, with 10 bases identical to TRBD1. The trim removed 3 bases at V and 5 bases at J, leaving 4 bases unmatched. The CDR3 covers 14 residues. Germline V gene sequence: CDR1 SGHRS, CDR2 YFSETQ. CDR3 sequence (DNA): TGCGCCAGCAGCTGGGGGACAGGGGAGACTGAAGCTTTCTTT. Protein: CASSWGTGETEAFF.

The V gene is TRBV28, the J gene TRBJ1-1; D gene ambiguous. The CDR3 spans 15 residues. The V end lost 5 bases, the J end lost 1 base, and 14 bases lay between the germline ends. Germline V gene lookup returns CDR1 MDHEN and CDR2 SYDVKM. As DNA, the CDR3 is TGTGCCAGCAGTCCTTATTCTGCGGAGAACACTGAAGCTTTCTTT. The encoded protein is CASSPYSAENTEAFF.

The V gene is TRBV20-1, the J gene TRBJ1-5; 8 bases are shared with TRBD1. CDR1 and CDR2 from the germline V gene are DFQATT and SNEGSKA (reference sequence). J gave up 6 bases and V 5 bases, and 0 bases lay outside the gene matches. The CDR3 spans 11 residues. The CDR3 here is CSAGQGQPQHF. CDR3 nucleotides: TGCAGTGCTGGACAGGGTCAGCCCCAGCATTTT.

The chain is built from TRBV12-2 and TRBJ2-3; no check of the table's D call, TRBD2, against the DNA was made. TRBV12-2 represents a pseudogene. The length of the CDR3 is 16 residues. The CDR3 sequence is CASRLVAGPRGDTQYF. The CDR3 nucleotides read TGTGCAAGTCGCTTAGTTGCGGGCCCACGGGGAGATACGCAGTATTTT.

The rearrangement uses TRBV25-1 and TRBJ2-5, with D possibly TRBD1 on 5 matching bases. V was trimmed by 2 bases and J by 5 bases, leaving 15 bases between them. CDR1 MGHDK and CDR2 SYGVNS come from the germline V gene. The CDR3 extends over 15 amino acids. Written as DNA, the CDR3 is TGTGCCAGCAGTGAAGACAGAGAAAGTGAGGAGACCCAGTACTTC. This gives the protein CASSEDRESEETQYF.

CDR3 coding DNA: TGTGCCAGCAGCTTTGACACGAGAGACTACACCTTC. The encoded protein is CASSFDTRDYTF. V usage is TRBV5-4 and J usage is TRBJ1-2; no firm D call. The CDR3 runs to 12 residues. V was clipped by 2 bases and J by 10 bases, with 12 bases between them. Per the germline V gene, CDR1 is SGHNT and CDR2 is YYREEE (reference sequence).

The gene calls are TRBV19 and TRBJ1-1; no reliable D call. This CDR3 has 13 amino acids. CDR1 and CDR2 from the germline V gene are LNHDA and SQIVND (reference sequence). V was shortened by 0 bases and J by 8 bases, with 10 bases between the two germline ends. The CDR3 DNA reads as TGTGCCAGTAGTATAGATAGCGGGAGAGAAGCTTTCTTT. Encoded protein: CASSIDSGREAFF. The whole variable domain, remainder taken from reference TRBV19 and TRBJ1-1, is DGGITQSPKYLFRKEGQNVTLSCEQNLNHDAMYWYRQDPGQGLRLIYYSQIVNDFQKGDIAEGYSVSREKKESFPLTVTSAQKNPTAFYLCASSIDSGREAFFGQGTRLTVV.

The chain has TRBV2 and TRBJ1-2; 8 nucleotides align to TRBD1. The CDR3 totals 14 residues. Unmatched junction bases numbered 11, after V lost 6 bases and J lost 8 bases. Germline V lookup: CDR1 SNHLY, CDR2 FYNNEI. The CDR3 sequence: CASSQDRGRDGYTF. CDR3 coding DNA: TGTGCCAGCAGCCAAGACAGGGGAAGGGACGGCTACACCTTC.

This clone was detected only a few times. The CDR3 sequence: CSAGRGGAQETQYF. The CDR3 DNA reads TGCAGCGCCGGAAGAGGGGGGGCCCAAGAGACCCAGTACTTC. The chain carries TRBV29-1 and TRBJ2-5, with a possible D match to TRBD2 (7 bases). CDR3 length: 14 residues. Per the germline V gene, CDR1 is SQVTM and CDR2 is ANQGSEA. Trimming shortened V by 7 bases and J by 1 base, and 16 bases separated the two germline ends.

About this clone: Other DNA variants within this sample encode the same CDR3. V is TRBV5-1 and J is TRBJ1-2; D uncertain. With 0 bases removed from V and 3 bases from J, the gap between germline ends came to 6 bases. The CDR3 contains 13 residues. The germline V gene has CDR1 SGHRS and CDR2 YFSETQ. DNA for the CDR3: TGCGCCAGCAGCTTGGTCGGGGACTATGGCTACACCTTC. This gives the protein CASSLVGDYGYTF.

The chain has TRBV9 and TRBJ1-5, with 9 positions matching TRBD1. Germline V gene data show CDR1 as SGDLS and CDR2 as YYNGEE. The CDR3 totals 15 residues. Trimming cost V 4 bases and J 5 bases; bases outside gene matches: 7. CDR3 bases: TGTGCCAGCAGCACGGGACAGGGACATTATCAGCCCCAGCATTTT. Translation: CASSTGQGHYQPQHF.

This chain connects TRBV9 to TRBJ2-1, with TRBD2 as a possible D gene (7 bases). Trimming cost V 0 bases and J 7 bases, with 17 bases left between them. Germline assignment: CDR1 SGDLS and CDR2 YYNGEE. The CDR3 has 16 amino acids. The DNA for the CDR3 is TGTGCCAGCAGCGTAGTGGGGAGGGGGTCTTTTAATGAGCAGTTCTTC. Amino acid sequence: CASSVVGRGSFNEQFF.

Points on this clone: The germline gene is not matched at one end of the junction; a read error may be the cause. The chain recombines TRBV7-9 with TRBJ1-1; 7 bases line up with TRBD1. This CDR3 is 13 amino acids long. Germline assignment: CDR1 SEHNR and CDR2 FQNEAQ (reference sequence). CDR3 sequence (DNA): TGTTCCAGCAGCCGAGGGGGCGGGGGGGAGGCGTTCTTT. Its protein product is CSSSRGGGGEAFF.

CDR3 loop: CASSQRQGSHGYTF. DNA for the CDR3: TGCGCCAGCAGCCAAAGGCAGGGGAGCCATGGCTACACCTTC. J is TRBJ1-2 and V is TRBV5-1; a possible D gene is TRBD1 (6 bases). Trimming took 4 bases from V and 6 from J, leaving 16 bases between them. The CDR3 extends over 14 amino acids. Germline V lookup: CDR1 SGHRS, CDR2 YFSETQ.

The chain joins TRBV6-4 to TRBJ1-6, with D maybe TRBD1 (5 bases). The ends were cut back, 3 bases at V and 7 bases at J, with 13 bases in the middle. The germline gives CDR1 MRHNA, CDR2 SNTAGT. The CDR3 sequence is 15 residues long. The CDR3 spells CASSESGKANSPLHF. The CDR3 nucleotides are TGTGCCAGCAGTGAATCAGGGAAGGCAAATTCACCCCTCCACTTT.

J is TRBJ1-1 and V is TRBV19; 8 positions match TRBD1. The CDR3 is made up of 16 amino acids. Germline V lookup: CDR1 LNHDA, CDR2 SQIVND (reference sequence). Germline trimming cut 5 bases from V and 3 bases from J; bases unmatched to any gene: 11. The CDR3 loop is CASSVRGRTVDTEAFF. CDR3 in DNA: TGTGCCAGTAGTGTCAGGGGGCGAACCGTGGACACTGAAGCTTTCTTT. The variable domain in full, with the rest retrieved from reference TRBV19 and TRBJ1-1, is DGGITQSPKYLFRKEGQNVTLSCEQNLNHDAMYWYRQDPGQGLRLIYYSQIVNDFQKGDIAEGYSVSREKKESFPLTVTSAQKNPTAFYLCASSVRGRTVDTEAFFGQGTRLTVV.

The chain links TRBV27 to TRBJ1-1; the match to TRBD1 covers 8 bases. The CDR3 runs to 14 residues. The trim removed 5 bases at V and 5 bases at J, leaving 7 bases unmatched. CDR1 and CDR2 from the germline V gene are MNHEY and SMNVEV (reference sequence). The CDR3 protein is CASSQHRGGTEAFF. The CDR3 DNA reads TGTGCCAGCAGTCAGCACAGGGGGGGGACTGAAGCTTTCTTT.

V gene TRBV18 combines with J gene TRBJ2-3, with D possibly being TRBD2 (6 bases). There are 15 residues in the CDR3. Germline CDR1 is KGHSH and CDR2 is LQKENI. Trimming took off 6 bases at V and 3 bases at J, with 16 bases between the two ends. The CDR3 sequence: CASSPLAGRTDTQYF. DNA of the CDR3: TGTGCCAGCTCCCCTCTCGCGGGGAGAACAGATACGCAGTATTTT.